This TCR beta chain stems from a study of blood T cells in healthy people across ages. A second roughly 7 to 12 cycle PCR used barcoded and J-beta primers. TCRdb reprocessed the 5' RACE reads with MiXCR, giving one entry per CDR3 protein. Counted here are about 1,400,000 distinct CDR3 sequences, about 40% occurring once; the ten biggest clones make up 7% to 9%. The TCR sequence derives from a woman between 18 and 30 years old in good health. The sequencing sample was made of blood.

The CDR3 DNA follows: TGCGCCAGCAGCCAAGAGAATACGTTAAGGGCTTACATGAACACTGAAGCTTTCTTT. Its translation: CASSQENTLRAYMNTEAFF. This sequence joins TRBV4-1 and TRBJ1-1; D is undetermined. From germline, CDR1 is MGHRA and CDR2 YSYEKL. The CDR3 extends over 19 amino acids. The V end lost 0 bases, the J end lost 0 bases, and 20 bases lay between the germline ends.